The clone carrying this T cell receptor beta chain was observed a few times. The data are from a study of blood T cells in healthy people across ages. Trimming removed 0 bases from V and 6 bases from J; junction bases left unmatched: 12. The CDR3 runs 17 residues. Germline assignment: CDR1 SGDLS and CDR2 YYNGEE. A second PCR, run for about 7 to 11 cycles, used a sample-barcoded 5' primer plus a J-beta primer mix. Each cDNA was tagged by a template-switch adaptor containing 12 random nucleotides. Via MiXCR, TCRdb re-called the 5' RACE reads, giving one row per CDR3 protein. Counted here are 1.5 million or so distinct CDR3 sequences, approximately 43% occurring once; the ten biggest clones make up about 4%.

Sequenced material: blood. The gene calls are TRBV9 and TRBJ2-3; 8 bases match TRBD1. The TCR comes from a woman aged 18-29 years in good health. The CDR3 DNA is TGTGCCAGCAGCGTAGGTCCGGAGACAGGGGTGAGGGATACGCAGTATTTT. It is translated as CASSVGPETGVRDTQYF.